Following are 27 T cell receptor beta chains from one sample sequenced in a study of blood T cell repertoires in COVID-19. Some clones are missing from TCRdb's copy, which holds only in-frame ones; the method was immunoSEQ multiplex PCR. Seen here are about 140,000 clones, 80% to 85% observed once, and the top ten hold around 8%. The source material was peripheral blood. The source of these receptors is a human donor in a cohort sampled during active COVID-19.

The gene calls are TRBV2 and TRBJ2-4; 8 bases map to TRBD2. Trimming took 6 bases from V and 6 from J; bases not matched to a gene: 13. The CDR3 extends over 16 amino acids. CDR1 is SNHLY, CDR2 FYNNEI, per germline. CDR3 residues: CASSWRLAKDGNIQYF. As DNA, the CDR3 is TGTGCCAGCAGCTGGAGACTAGCGAAGGATGGAAACATTCAGTACTTC.

The V and J genes are TRBV19 and TRBJ1-5, with 9 bases lining up with TRBD1. Germline-derived CDR1 and CDR2 are LNHDA and SQIVND (reference sequence). V lost 0 bases, J lost 4 bases, and 4 bases stayed unmatched. The CDR3 has 16 amino acids. As DNA, the CDR3 is TGTGCCAGTAGTATAGATCACAGGGGGCCAAATCAGCCCCAGCATTTT. Residues: CASSIDHRGPNQPQHF.

The V call is TRBV6-1, the J call TRBJ1-2; 10 nucleotides align to TRBD1. The V segment lost 2 bases and the J segment 5 bases; nucleotides outside the gene matches: 11. The germline CDR1 and CDR2 sequences are MNHNS and SASEGT. The CDR3 is 17 residues long. Here the CDR3 reads CASSETGTGVHGYGYTF. The CDR3, as DNA: TGTGCCAGCAGTGAAACAGGGACAGGGGTTCATGGGTATGGCTACACCTTC.

The chain is built from TRBV2 and TRBJ2-7; no clear D gene. The V end lost 8 bases, the J end lost 3 bases, and 8 bases lay between the germline ends. CDR1 is SNHLY and CDR2 is FYNNEI in the germline V gene. This CDR3 has 11 residues. In DNA, the CDR3 is TGTGCCAGCGGGCGTGGCTACGAGCAGTACTTC. This gives the protein CASGRGYEQYF.

This clone was counted a few times. V and J are TRBV7-9 and TRBJ1-3, with a tentative D call TRBD1 (6 bases). The germline V gene has CDR1 SEHNR and CDR2 FQNEAQ (reference sequence). V was clipped by 5 bases and J by 4 bases, with 18 bases between them. The CDR3 is 16 residues long. The CDR3 region is CASSTQQGRGGNTIYF. In DNA, the CDR3 is TGTGCCAGCAGCACCCAACAGGGAAGGGGAGGAAACACCATATATTTT.

This sequence joins TRBV3-1 (or the pseudogene TRBV3-2) and TRBJ1-3; 7 bases agree with TRBD1. The CDR3 has 14 residues. V lost 6 bases, J lost 4 bases, and 6 bases stayed unmatched. Germline CDR1 is LGHDT and CDR2 is YNNKEL (reference sequence). Here the CDR3 DNA reads TGTGCCAGCAGTCCTAGACAGGGAGGAAACACCATATATTTT. Protein: CASSPRQGGNTIYF.

V gene TRBV3-1 (or the pseudogene TRBV3-2) combines with J gene TRBJ2-7; TRBD1 matches at 8 bases. The J segment lost 7 bases and the V segment lost 4 bases, leaving 9 bases of the junction unmatched. This CDR3 contains 14 residues. CDR1 and CDR2 (germline): LGHDT, YNNKEL (reference sequence). Written as DNA, the CDR3 is TGTGCCAGCAGCCTCCTCCAGGGGGCCGGGGAGCAGTACTTC. Protein sequence: CASSLLQGAGEQYF.

V and J are TRBV7-2 and TRBJ2-2, with a possible D match to TRBD1 (5 bases). This CDR3 is 14 amino acids long. Germline CDR1 reads SGHTA; CDR2 reads FQGNSA. Trimming pared 6 bases from V and 3 bases from J, leaving 11 bases between. CDR3 sequence reads: CASSPTTDTGELFF. CDR3 DNA: TGTGCCAGCAGTCCAACGACAGACACCGGGGAGCTGTTTTTT.

This sequence joins TRBV5-1 and TRBJ1-4; a possible D gene is TRBD1 (5 bases). The CDR3 extends over 15 amino acids. From germline, CDR1 is SGHRS and CDR2 YFSETQ. V lost 4 bases, J lost 7 bases, and 17 bases lay in between. The chain's CDR3 is CASSPPAGPGEKLFF. The CDR3, as DNA: TGCGCCAGCAGCCCGCCGGCGGGGCCCGGTGAAAAACTGTTTTTT.

The chain links TRBV5-1 to TRBJ1-1; D uncertain. V lost 4 bases and J lost 4, with 14 bases in between. The CDR3 runs to 14 residues. Germline V gives CDR1 SGHRS, CDR2 YFSETQ. CDR3 in DNA: TGCGCCAGCAGCGTACAGTGGGGAGGCACTGAAGCTTTCTTT. Translating gives CASSVQWGGTEAFF. Combining the CDR3 with reference TRBV5-1 and TRBJ1-1 gives the whole variable domain KAGVTQTPRYLIKTRGQQVTLSCSPISGHRSVSWYQQTPGQGLQFLFEYFSETQRNKGNFPGRFSGRQFSNSRSEMNVSTLELGDSALYLCASSVQWGGTEAFFGQGTRLTVV.

V gene TRBV27 combines with J gene TRBJ2-3; tentative D call: TRBD1 (6 bases). Germline-derived CDR1 and CDR2 are MNHEY and SMNVEV (reference sequence). Trimming cost V 3 bases and J 6 bases, with 13 bases left between them. The CDR3 runs to 14 residues. The CDR3 sequence: CASSLDSTIDTQYF. The CDR3 DNA follows: TGTGCCAGCAGTTTGGACAGTACAATTGATACGCAGTATTTT.

The chain carries TRBV6-6 and TRBJ2-7; D may be TRBD2 (5 bases). Trimming shortened V by 7 bases and J by 3 bases, and 22 bases separated the two germline ends. The germline V gene has CDR1 MNHNY and CDR2 SVGAGI (reference sequence). This CDR3 contains 16 residues. CDR3 sequence: CASTPFARGSSYEQYF. The CDR3 DNA is TGTGCCAGCACCCCATTTGCTCGCGGGTCCAGCTACGAGCAGTACTTC.

This sequence joins TRBV27 and TRBJ1-1; D gene unclear. V lost 5 bases and J 0 bases, leaving 13 bases between the germline ends. Germline CDR1 MNHEY, CDR2 SMNVEV (reference sequence). The length of the CDR3 is 15 residues. In DNA form, the CDR3 reads TGTGCCAGCAGTCCCCGACAAGCAGTGAACACTGAAGCTTTCTTT. It is translated as CASSPRQAVNTEAFF.

This chain uses TRBV6-4 with TRBJ1-5; D ambiguous. Germline assignment: CDR1 MRHNA and CDR2 SNTAGT. The CDR3 consists of 15 residues. V shed 3 bases and J shed 4 bases, with 13 bases lying between them. The CDR3 region is CASSEVRLRNQPQHF. The CDR3 DNA is TGTGCCAGCAGTGAGGTCAGGCTACGAAATCAGCCCCAGCATTTT.

The V gene is TRBV2, the J gene TRBJ2-7; possible D gene TRBD1, 7 bases. CDR1 is SNHLY and CDR2 is FYNNEI in the germline V gene. The CDR3 totals 15 residues. The V end was cut by 2 bases, the J end by 2 bases, with 13 bases between. CDR3: CASSESFRGAYEQYF. In nucleotides, the CDR3 is TGTGCCAGCAGTGAATCTTTCAGGGGGGCCTACGAGCAGTACTTC.

The CDR3 spells CASSQDAGGTYEQYF. The CDR3 DNA is TGCGCCAGCAGCCAAGACGCAGGGGGGACCTACGAGCAGTACTTC. This sequence joins TRBV4-1 and TRBJ2-7; a weak D match, TRBD1 (7 bases). The CDR3 runs to 15 residues. The germline V gene encodes CDR1 MGHRA and CDR2 YSYEKL. V lost 0 bases and J lost 2, with 11 bases in between.

Only a few counts were recorded for this clone. The chain joins TRBV3-1 (or the pseudogene TRBV3-2) to TRBJ1-6; TRBD1 matches 7 bases. Germline V lookup: CDR1 LGHDT, CDR2 YNNKEL (reference sequence). V lost 4 bases, J lost 0 bases, and 9 bases stayed unmatched. CDR3 length equals 18 residues. This CDR3 is CASSRGLDRISYNSPLHF. The CDR3 DNA follows: TGTGCCAGCAGCCGGGGTCTGGACAGGATCTCCTATAATTCACCCCTCCACTTT.

The chain has TRBV11-2 and TRBJ2-5; 11 positions match TRBD1. Germline CDR1 reads SGHAT; CDR2 reads FQNNGV. The J segment lost 4 bases and the V segment lost 1 base, leaving 5 bases of the junction unmatched. This CDR3 is 16 amino acids long. The CDR3 reads CASSLVGQGALETQYF. CDR3 sequence (DNA): TGTGCCAGCAGCTTAGTTGGACAGGGGGCCTTAGAGACCCAGTACTTC.

The chain carries TRBV12-5 and TRBJ1-1; weak D call: TRBD1 (6 bases). V lost 0 bases to trimming and J lost 3 bases, with 14 bases between them. The CDR3 contains 16 residues. CDR1 and CDR2 from the germline V gene are LGHNT and FRNRAP. The CDR3 region has the DNA TGTGCTAGTGGTTTGGTACTTAGTCCAGGGGACACTGAAGCTTTCTTT. Translated, it gives CASGLVLSPGDTEAFF.

The chain carries TRBV4-1 and TRBJ1-3, with 10 positions matching TRBD1. The CDR3 is made up of 18 amino acids. Germline V gene data show CDR1 as MGHRA and CDR2 as YSYEKL. With 1 base clipped from V and 0 bases from J, the junction kept 6 bases outside the gene matches. CDR3 in amino acids: CASSQGAGQGPSGNTIYF. The CDR3 DNA reads as TGCGCCAGCAGCCAAGGCGCGGGACAGGGGCCCTCTGGAAACACCATATATTTT.

This chain connects TRBV6-5 to TRBJ1-1, with D tentatively TRBD1 (6 bases). The CDR3 is made up of 14 amino acids. CDR1 and CDR2 from the germline V gene are MNHEY and SVGAGI. Trimming removed 7 bases at V and 0 bases at J, with 12 bases between. The CDR3 here is CASIWGGMNTEAFF. CDR3 nucleotides: TGTGCCAGCATCTGGGGGGGCATGAACACTGAAGCTTTCTTT.

The V gene is TRBV2, the J gene TRBJ1-4; D unresolved. The CDR3 is 15 amino acids. Trimming pared 4 bases from V and 4 bases from J, leaving 13 bases between. The V gene's germline CDR1 is SNHLY and CDR2 FYNNEI. The CDR3 region has the DNA TGTGCCAGCAGTGTCCTTTCCGGGAGTAATGAAAAACTGTTTTTT. Translated, it gives CASSVLSGSNEKLFF.

CDR3 region: CASSEGGRQDTQYF. CDR3 coding DNA: TGTGCCAGCAGTGAAGGGGGGAGGCAAGATACGCAGTATTTT. V is TRBV6-1 and J is TRBJ2-3, with a tentative D call TRBD2 (6 bases). Between the trimmed V and J ends, which lost 1 base and 5 bases, there was a span of 10 bases. Germline CDR1 MNHNS, CDR2 SASEGT. This CDR3 comprises 14 residues.

CDR3 sequence reads: CASSVDQGQGRSPLHF. Written as DNA, the CDR3 is TGTGCCAGCAGCGTAGACCAGGGACAGGGAAGGTCACCCCTCCACTTT. The rearrangement uses TRBV9 and TRBJ1-6; TRBD1 agrees at 9 bases. The CDR3 covers 16 residues. Germline CDR1 SGDLS, CDR2 YYNGEE. V lost 0 bases to trimming and J lost 10 bases; unmatched junction nucleotides: 8.

This clone was detected only a few times. This sequence joins TRBV10-3 and TRBJ1-1; D is undetermined. V was cut by 2 bases and J by 2 bases, with 9 bases left in between. The CDR3 spans 14 residues. Germline CDR1 ENHRY, CDR2 SYGVKD. In nucleotides, the CDR3 is TGTGCCATCAGTGAGGCCCAACACAACACTGAAGCTTTCTTT. Translating gives CAISEAQHNTEAFF.

The chain joins TRBV5-1 to TRBJ1-5, with TRBD1 as a possible D gene (6 bases). The CDR3 is 13 amino acids. Germline V gene lookup returns CDR1 SGHRS and CDR2 YFSETQ. V lost 4 bases and J 4 bases, leaving 9 bases between the germline ends. CDR3 coding DNA: TGCGCCAGCAGCCCCGGACAGAATCAGCCCCAGCATTTT. Its translation is CASSPGQNQPQHF.

This chain joins TRBV3-1 (or the pseudogene TRBV3-2) and TRBJ2-3; TRBD1 matches at 7 bases. Trimming at V came to 1 base and at J to 1 base, leaving 11 bases not matched to a gene. Looked up from germline, CDR1 is LGHDT and CDR2 is YNNKEL (reference sequence). The CDR3 length is 18 residues. The chain's CDR3 is CASSQGFRGMVGTDTQYF. The CDR3 nucleotides read TGTGCCAGCAGCCAAGGTTTCAGGGGGATGGTCGGCACAGATACGCAGTATTTT.